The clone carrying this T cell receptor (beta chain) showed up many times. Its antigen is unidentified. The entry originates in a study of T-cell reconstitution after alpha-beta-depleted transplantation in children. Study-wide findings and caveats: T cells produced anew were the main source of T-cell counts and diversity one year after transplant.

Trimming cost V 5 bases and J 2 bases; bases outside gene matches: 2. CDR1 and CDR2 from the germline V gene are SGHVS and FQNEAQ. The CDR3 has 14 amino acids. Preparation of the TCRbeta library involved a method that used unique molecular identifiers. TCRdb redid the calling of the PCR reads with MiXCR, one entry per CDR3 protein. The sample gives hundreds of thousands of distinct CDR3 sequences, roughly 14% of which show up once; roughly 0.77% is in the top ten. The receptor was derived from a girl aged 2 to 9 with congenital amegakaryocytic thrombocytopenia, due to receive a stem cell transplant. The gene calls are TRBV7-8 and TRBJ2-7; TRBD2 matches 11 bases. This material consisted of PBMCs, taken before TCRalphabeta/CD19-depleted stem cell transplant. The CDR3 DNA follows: TGTGCCAGCAGCGTACTAGCGGGGGCCTACGAGCAGTACTTC. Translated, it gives CASSVLAGAYEQYF.